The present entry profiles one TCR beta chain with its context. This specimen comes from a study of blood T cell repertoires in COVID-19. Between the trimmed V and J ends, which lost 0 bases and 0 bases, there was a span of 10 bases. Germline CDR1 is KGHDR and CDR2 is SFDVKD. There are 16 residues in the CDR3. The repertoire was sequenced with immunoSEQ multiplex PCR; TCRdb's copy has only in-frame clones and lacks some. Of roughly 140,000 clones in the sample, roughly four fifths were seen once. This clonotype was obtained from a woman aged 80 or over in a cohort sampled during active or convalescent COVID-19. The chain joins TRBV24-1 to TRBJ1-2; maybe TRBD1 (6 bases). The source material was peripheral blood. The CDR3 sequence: CATSDLGGGANYGYTF. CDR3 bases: TGTGCCACCAGTGATTTGGGGGGGGGCGCTAACTATGGCTACACCTTC.